This T cell receptor beta chain came from a study of cytomegalovirus exposure and HLA in healthy donors. Findings and caveats of the study: There were 150 to 200 TCR beta chains listed as cytomegalovirus-associated.

On this clone itself: What it recognizes is unknown.

Primers for the PCR totalled 60 Vbeta and 13 Jbeta. Clones were read by immunoSEQ multiplex PCR, and TCRdb kept only the in-frame ones, dropping some. The table shows tens of thousands of clones, with more than 65% occurring only once. Germline V gene data show CDR1 as SNHLY and CDR2 as FYNNEI. Trimming cost V 10 bases and J 0 bases, with 14 bases left between them. There are 14 residues in the CDR3. The gene calls are TRBV2 and TRBJ2-3; TRBD2 might be the D (5 bases). Sequencing was performed on PBMCs. This receptor was taken from a man in his 60s in good health and CMV-seronegative. CDR3 in amino acids: CATKGAISTDTQYF. Here the CDR3 DNA reads TGTGCCACCAAGGGAGCGATTAGCACAGATACGCAGTATTTT.